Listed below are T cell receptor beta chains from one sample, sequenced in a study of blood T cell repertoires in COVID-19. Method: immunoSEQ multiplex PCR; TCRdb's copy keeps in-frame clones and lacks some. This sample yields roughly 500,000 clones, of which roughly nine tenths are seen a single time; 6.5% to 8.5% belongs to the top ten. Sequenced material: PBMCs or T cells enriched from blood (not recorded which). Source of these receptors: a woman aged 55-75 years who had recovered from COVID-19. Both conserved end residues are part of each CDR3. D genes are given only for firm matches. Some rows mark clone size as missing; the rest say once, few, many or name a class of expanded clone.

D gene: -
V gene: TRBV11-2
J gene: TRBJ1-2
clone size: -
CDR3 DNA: TGTGCCAGCAGGGAGAGCGGGGTTGGCTATGGCTACACCTTC
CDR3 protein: CASRESGVGYGYTF

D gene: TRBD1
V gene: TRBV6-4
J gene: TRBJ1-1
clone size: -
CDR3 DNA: TGTGCCAGCAGTGACTCCTCGACAGGGGCGAACACTGAAGCTTTCTTT
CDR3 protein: CASSDSSTGANTEAFF

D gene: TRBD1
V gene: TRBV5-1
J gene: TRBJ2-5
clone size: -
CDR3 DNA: TGCGCCAGCAGCCCGGGGACAGGGTATTATGAAGAGACCCAGTACTTC
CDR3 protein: CASSPGTGYYEETQYF

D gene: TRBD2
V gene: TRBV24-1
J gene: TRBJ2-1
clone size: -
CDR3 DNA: TGTGCCACCAGTGACCCTAGCGGGGGAGTCTACAATGAGCAGTTCTTC
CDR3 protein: CATSDPSGGVYNEQFF

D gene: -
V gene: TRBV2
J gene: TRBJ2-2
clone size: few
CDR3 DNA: TGTGCCAGCAGAGGGGTCCCTTATACGAGCGGGGAGCTGTTTTTT
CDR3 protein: CASRGVPYTSGELFF

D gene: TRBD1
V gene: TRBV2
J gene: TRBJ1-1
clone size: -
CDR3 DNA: TGTGCCAGCAGTTTCCGACAGGGAGGAAAAGCTTTCTTT
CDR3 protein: CASSFRQGGKAFF

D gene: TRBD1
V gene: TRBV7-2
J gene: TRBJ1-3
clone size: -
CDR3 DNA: TGTGCCAGCAGCACCCGACAGGGGGCAACTGGAAACACCATATATTTT
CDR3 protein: CASSTRQGATGNTIYF

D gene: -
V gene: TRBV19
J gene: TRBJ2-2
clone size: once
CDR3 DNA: TGTGCCAGTAGTCAGAAGACAGAAACCGGGGAGCTGTTTTTT
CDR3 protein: CASSQKTETGELFF

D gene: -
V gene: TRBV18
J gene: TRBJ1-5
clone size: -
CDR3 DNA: TGTGCCAGCTCACCGGCGGGGGGCAATCAGCCCCAGCATTTT
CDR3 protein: CASSPAGGNQPQHF

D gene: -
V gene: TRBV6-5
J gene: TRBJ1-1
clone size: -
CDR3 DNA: TGTGCCAGCAGTTATGGGGGGATGAACACTGAAGCTTTCTTT
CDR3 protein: CASSYGGMNTEAFF

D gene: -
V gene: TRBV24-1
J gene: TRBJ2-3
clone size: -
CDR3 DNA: TGTGCCACCAGTGATCAGCCACAGGGCTACAGCACAGATACGCAGTATTTT
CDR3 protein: CATSDQPQGYSTDTQYF

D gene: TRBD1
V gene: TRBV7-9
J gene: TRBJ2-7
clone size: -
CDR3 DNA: TGTGCCAGCAGCCCTGGGACAGGGACCTACGAGCAGTACTTC
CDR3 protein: CASSPGTGTYEQYF

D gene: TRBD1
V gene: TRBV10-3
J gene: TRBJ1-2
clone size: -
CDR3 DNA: TGTGCCATCACCCGAAGAGGACAGGGGAACTATGGCTACACCTTC
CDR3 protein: CAITRRGQGNYGYTF

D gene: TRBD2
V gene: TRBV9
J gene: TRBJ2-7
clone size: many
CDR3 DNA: TGTGCCAGCAGCCCCGGGACTAGCGGGGCCTACGAGCAGTACTTC
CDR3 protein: CASSPGTSGAYEQYF

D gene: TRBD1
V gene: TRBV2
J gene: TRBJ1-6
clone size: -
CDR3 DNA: TGTGCCAGCAGTGGGGGGGGGACAGGGATTTCACCCCTCCACTTT
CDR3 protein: CASSGGGTGISPLHF

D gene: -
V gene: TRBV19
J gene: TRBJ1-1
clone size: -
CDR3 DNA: TGTGCCAGTAGTATCCGGGGGGAGGACACTGAAGCTTTCTTT
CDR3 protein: CASSIRGEDTEAFF

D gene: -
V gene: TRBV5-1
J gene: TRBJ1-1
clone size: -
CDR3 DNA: TGCGCCAGCAGCCCGAGGGACTCCTGGAACACTGAAGCTTTCTTT
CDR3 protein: CASSPRDSWNTEAFF

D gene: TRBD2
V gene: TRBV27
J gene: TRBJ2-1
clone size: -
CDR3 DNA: TGTGCCAGCAGACCGGGACTAGCGGACAATGAGCAGTTCTTC
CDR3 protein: CASRPGLADNEQFF

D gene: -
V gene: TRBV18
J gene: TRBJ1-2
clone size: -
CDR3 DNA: TGTGCCAGCTCACCAAAGGAGTCCAGGGGAGGCTACACCTTC
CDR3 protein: CASSPKESRGGYTF

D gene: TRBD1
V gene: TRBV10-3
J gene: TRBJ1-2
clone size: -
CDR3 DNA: TGTGCCATCAGTGGGCAGGGGGATAACTATGGCTACACCTTC
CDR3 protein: CAISGQGDNYGYTF

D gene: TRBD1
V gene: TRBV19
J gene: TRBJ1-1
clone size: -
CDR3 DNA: TGTGCCAGTAGTCCGACAGGGGAAGGAGAAGCTTTCTTT
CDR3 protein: CASSPTGEGEAFF

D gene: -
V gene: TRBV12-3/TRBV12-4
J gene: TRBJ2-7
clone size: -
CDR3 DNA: TGTGCCAGCAGTCCTTCAGGGCTAGAGCAGTACTTC
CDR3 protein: CASSPSGLEQYF

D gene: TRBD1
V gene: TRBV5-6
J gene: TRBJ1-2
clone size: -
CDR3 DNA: TGTGCCAGCAGGCCTCCAGGGGGCGGTAGCTATGGCTACACCTTC
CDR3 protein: CASRPPGGGSYGYTF

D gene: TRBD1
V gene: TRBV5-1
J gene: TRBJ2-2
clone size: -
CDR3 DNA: TGCGCCAGCAGCTTGGGAGCCGGGACAGGGGACACCGGGGAGCTGTTTTTT
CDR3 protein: CASSLGAGTGDTGELFF